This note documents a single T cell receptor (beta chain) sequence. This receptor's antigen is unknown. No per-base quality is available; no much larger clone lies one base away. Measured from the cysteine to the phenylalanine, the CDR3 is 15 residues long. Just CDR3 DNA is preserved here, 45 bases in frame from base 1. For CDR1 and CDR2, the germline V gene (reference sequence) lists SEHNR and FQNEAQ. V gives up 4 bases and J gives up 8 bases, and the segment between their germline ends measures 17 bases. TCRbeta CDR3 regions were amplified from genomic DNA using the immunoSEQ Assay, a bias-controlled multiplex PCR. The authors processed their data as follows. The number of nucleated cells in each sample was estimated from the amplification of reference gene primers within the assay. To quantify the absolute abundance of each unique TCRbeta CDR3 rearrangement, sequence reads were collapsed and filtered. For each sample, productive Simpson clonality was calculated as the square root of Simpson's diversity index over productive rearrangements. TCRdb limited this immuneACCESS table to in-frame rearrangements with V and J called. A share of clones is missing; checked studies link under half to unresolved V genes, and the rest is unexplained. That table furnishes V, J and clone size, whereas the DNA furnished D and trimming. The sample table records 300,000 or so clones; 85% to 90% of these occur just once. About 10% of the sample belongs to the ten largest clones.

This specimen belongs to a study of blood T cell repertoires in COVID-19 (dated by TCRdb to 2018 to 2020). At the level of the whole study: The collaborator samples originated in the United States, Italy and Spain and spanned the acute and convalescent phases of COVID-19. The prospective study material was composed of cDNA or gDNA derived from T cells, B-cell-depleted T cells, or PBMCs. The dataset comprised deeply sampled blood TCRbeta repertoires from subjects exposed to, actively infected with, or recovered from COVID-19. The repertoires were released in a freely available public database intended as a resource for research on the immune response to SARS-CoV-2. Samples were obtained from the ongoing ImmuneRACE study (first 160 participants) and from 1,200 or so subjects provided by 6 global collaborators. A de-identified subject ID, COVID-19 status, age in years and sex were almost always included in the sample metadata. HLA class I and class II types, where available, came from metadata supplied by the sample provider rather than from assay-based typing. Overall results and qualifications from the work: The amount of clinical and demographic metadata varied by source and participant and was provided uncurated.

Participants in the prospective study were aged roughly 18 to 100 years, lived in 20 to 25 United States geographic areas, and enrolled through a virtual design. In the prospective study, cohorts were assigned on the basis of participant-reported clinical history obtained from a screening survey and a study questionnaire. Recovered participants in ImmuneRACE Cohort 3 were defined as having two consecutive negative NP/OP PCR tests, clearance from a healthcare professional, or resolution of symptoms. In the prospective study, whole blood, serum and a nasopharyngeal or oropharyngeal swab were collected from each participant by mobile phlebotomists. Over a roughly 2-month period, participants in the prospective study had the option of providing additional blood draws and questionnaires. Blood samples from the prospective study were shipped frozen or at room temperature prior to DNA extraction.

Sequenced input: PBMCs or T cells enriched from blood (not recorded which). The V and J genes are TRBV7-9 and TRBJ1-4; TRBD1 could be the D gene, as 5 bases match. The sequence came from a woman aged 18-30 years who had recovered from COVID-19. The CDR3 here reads CASSSPEQEGEKLFF. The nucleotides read TGTGCCAGCAGCTCGCCGGAACAGGAGGGCGAAAAACTGTTTTTT. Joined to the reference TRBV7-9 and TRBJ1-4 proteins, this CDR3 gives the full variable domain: DTGVSQNPRHKITKRGQNVTFRCDPISEHNRLYWYRQTLGQGPEFLTYFQNEAQLEKSRLLSDRFSAERPKGSFSTLEIQRTEQGDSAMYLCASSSPEQEGEKLFFGSGTQLSVL.